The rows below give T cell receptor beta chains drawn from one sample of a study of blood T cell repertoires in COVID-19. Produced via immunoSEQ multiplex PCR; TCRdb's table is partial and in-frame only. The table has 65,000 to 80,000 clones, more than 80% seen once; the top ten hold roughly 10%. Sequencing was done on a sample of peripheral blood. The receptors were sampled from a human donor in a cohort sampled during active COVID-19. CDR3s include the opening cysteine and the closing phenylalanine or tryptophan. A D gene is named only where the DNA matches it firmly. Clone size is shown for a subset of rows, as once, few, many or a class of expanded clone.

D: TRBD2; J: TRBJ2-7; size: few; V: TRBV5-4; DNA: TGTGCCAGCAGTTATAGCGGGTTCTACGAGCAGTACTTC; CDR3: CASSYSGFYEQYF
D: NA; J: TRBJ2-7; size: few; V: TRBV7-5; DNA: TGTGCCAGAAGCTTATCTAGACAGGGGTCGACCTACGAGCAGTACTTC; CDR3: CARSLSRQGSTYEQYF
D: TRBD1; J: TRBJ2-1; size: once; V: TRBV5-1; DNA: TGCGCCAGCAGCTGGACAGGGGGCGGAAACAATGAGCAGTTCTTC; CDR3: CASSWTGGGNNEQFF
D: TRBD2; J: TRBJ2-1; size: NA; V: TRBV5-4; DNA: TGTGCCAGCAGCTTGGGACTAGCGGGAGGGAATGAGCAGTTCTTC; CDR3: CASSLGLAGGNEQFF
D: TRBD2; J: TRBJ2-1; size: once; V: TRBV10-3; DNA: TGTGCCACCCGAGCGGGAGAGAATGAGCAGTTCTTC; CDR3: CATRAGENEQFF
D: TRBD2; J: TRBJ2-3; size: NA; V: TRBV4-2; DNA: TGTGCCAGCAGCCAGGTACTAGCGGGAACAAAACAGGGGACAGATACGCAGTATTTT; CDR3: CASSQVLAGTKQGTDTQYF
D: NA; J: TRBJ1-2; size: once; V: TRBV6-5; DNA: TGTGCCAGCAAAGGACCGACAGAAGGGGTCTATGGCTACACCTTC; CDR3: CASKGPTEGVYGYTF
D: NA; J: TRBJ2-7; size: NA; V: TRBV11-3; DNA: TGTGCCAGCAGCTTAGACAGGTATGCCTACGAGCAGTACTTC; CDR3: CASSLDRYAYEQYF
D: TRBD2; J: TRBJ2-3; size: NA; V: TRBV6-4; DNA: TGTGCCAGCAGTGACTCGGTAGCGGGGGCGGTAGATACGCAGTATTTT; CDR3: CASSDSVAGAVDTQYF
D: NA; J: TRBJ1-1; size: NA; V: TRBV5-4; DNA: TGTGCCAGCAGCCCAGCCCAGGGTAACACTGAAGCTTTCTTT; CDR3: CASSPAQGNTEAFF
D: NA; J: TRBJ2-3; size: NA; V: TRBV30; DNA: TGTGCCTGGGGTCCGGGGGCAGATACGCAGTATTTT; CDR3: CAWGPGADTQYF
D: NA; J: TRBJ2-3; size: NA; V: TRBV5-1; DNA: TGCGCCAGCAGCACGGGACACACCTCTAGCACAGATACGCAGTATTTT; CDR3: CASSTGHTSSTDTQYF
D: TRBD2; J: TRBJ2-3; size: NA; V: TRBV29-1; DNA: TGCAGCGTTGAAGATCCAGGACTAGCCCCAGATACGCAGTATTTT; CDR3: CSVEDPGLAPDTQYF
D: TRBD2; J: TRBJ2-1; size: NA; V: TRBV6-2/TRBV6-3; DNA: TGTGCCAGCAGTTCCGTAGCGGGCCGGGTGGGCAATGAGCAGTTCTTC; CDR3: CASSSVAGRVGNEQFF
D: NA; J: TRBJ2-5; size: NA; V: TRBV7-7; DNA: TGTGCTAGCAGCTTAAATTCCGCGAATGAAGAGACCCAGTACTTC; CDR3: CASSLNSANEETQYF
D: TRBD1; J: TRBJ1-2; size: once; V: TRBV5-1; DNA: TGCGCCAGCAGCTTTAGTGGGGGACAGAAGGGTGGCTACACCTTC; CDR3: CASSFSGGQKGGYTF
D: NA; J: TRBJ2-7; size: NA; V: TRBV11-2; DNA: TGTGCCAGCAGCACACACAGGGATCAGTACTTC; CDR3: CASSTHRDQYF
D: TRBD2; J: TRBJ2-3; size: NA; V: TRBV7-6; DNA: TGTGCCAGCAGCTTCTTTCTAGCGGGAGGTTCAGATACGCAGTATTTT; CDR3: CASSFFLAGGSDTQYF
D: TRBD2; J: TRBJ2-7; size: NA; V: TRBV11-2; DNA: TGTGCCAGCAGCTTAGATTCCACTAGCGGTGAGCAGTACTTC; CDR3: CASSLDSTSGEQYF
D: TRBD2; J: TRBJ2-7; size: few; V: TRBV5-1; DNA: TGCGCCAGCAGCTTTAGCGGGAGCATCTACGAGCAGTACTTC; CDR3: CASSFSGSIYEQYF
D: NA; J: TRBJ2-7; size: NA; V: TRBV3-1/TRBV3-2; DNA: TGTGCCAGCAGCCCTTTGAGTGCAGGGGCCTACGAGCAGTACTTC; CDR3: CASSPLSAGAYEQYF
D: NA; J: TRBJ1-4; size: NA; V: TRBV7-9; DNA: TGTGCCAGCAGCCCAGTGGGGGGGGCTAATGAAAAACTGTTTTTT; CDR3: CASSPVGGANEKLFF
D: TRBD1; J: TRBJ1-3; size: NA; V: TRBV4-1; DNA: TGCGCCAGCAGCCAATGGGACAGCCCTGGAAACACCATATATTTT; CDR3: CASSQWDSPGNTIYF
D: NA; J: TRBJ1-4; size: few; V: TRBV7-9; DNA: TGTGCCAGCAGCTTAATGGGCACTAATGAAAAACTGTTTTTT; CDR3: CASSLMGTNEKLFF
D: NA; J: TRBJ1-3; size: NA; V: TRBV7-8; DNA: TGTGCCAGCAGCTTTCCAACGGCCCCAATAACAGGCGGCTCTGGAAACACCATATATTTT; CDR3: CASSFPTAPITGGSGNTIYF